Below, one TCR beta chain is given with its context. Its antigen remains undetermined. The record has no base qualities; no much larger clone is one base away. Reading the label with the study, this specimen's time point is: pretreatment peripheral blood. The cohort comprised around 30 patients with locally advanced or metastatic urothelial carcinoma treated at Memorial Sloan Kettering on a trial protocol. Peripheral blood mononuclear cells were collected from each patient pretreatment and during treatment, giving between 1 and 8 total time points per patient. The Qiagen DNeasy Blood extraction kit was used to purify genomic DNA from total PBMCs and from tumor samples. PBMCs were collected pretreatment and during treatment, and were isolated and stored as previously described. The sample comes from a study of PD-L1 blockade in urothelial cancer (dated by TCRdb to the late 2010s). Describing the broader study: All patients started therapy in the mid-2010s and received atezolizumab 1,200 mg intravenously every 3 weeks. Pretreatment tumor samples, along with matched peripheral blood serially collected before and after atezolizumab treatment, were subjected to TCR sequencing. Blood samples were analyzed at 3 weeks after treatment start (second dose) and at 6 weeks after treatment start. Progression-free survival longer than 6 months counted as durable clinical benefit, and TCR features were additionally tested against both progression-free and overall survival. Durable clinical benefit was achieved by nine patients and was not achieved by 20 patients. Patients had an ECOG performance status of 0 or 1 and had received between 0 and 3 prior chemotherapy regimens. Somatic, immune and clinical correlates of response to PD-L1 blockade with atezolizumab in urothelial cancer were the focus of an exploratory multi-omic analysis. About 90% of the roughly 29 patients were identified as males with urothelial cancer of bladder origin, and a prior smoking history was reported by 18 of 29 patients. Approximately 29 patients had pretreatment blood TCR-seq, roughly 25 had at least one posttreatment blood collection, and roughly 25 had tumor TCR-seq. A median of about 150,000 T cells and 80,000 to 95,000 unique TCRs was obtained from blood samples, and a median clonality of roughly 0.082 was observed. In the same patients, whole exome sequencing and RNA sequencing of pretreatment tumors were performed in addition to TCR sequencing. Overall results and qualifications from the work: Improved progression-free and overall survival was associated with having pretreatment peripheral blood TCR clonality below the median. Greater expansion of tumor-associated TCR clones in peripheral blood 3 weeks after the start of treatment was observed in patients with durable benefit (n of about 21, p = 0.022). Because the sample size was small (n ≈ 29) and many exploratory analyses were performed, the results are intended to be hypothesis-generating.

To estimate absolute template abundance from read counts, synthetic TCR analog templates were spiked into each PCR. TCRbeta CDR3 regions were amplified from genomic DNA with bias-controlled V and J gene primers using the immunoSEQ assay. Rearranged TCRbeta segments were sequenced at approximately 20X coverage. Turning to the authors' computational methods: Clustering was used to correct sequencing errors, and CDR3s were annotated against IMGT to assign V, D and J genes. Downstream analyses used only productive TCRbeta rearrangements, leaving out any out-of-frame or stop-codon sequences. Clonality was computed as one minus Shannon entropy normalized by the log of the number of unique productive sequences. Clones differing between time points or between blood and tumor were identified using Fisher's exact test with Benjamini-Hochberg correction, with an adjusted p below 0.01 applied as the threshold. Not all clones reach the TCRdb copy of this immuneACCESS table, which keeps in-frame sequences only. Checked studies attribute under half of the gap to unresolved V genes and leave the rest unexplained. D and trimming were read from the DNA, whereas the V and J calls and clone size are those reported in that table. Recorded for this sample are around 40,000 clones; roughly nine tenths of them occurred a single time. The top ten constitute about 11% of the sample.

A distance of 11 bases separates the germline ends of V and J, which lose 0 bases and 4 bases respectively. CDR1 and CDR2 were assigned from the germline V gene as SGHRS and YFSETQ. From its cysteine to its phenylalanine, the CDR3 spans 15 amino acids. The read is trimmed to its CDR3 DNA, 45 bases read in frame from base 1. The chain employs TRBV5-1 and TRBJ1-3, with the D segment identity uncertain. The sample consisted of PBMCs, taken around atezolizumab (anti-PD-L1) treatment. This receptor was taken from an older woman with urothelial cancer. The sequence in DNA is TGCGCCAGCAGCTTGGTTGCGGGCAGAGGAAACACCATATATTTT. Translated, this is CASSLVAGRGNTIYF.